This T cell receptor beta chain is drawn from a study of T cell changes during pregnancy in multiple sclerosis. Profiled with immunoSEQ multiplex PCR; TCRdb holds only in-frame clones, not every one. The table records fewer than 150,000 clones, around 95% of them present only once. CDR1 and CDR2 from the germline V gene are SQVTM and ANQGSEA. After removal of 4 bases from V and 8 bases from J, the junction contained 3 bases not matched to a gene. CDR3 length: 13 residues. Sequenced material: peripheral blood, taken after pregnancy. The source is a female donor with multiple sclerosis, enrolled in a pregnancy study. The chain uses TRBV29-1 and TRBJ2-1, with 12 bases that match TRBD1. The CDR3 nucleotides are TGCAGCGTTGGGGGACAGGGGGCCTATGAGCAGTTCTTC. It codes for CSVGGQGAYEQFF.